Below, 2 T cell receptor beta chains from the same sample are listed, as sequenced in a study of CD8+ T cells in alopecia areata. Extracted from the samples, RNA was reverse transcribed into cDNA to serve as the sequencing template. Assay: immunoSEQ multiplex PCR; the TCRdb copy retains only in-frame clones and omits some. Among about 110,000 clones, 59% were seen once, and the ten largest hold more than 20%. The specimen sequenced was CD8+ T cells sorted from blood. The receptors were gathered from a human donor in good health.

This chain uses TRBV5-6 with TRBJ1-2, with D tentatively TRBD1 (5 bases). CDR1 and CDR2 from the germline V gene are SGHDT and YYEEEE. This CDR3 has 13 amino acids. The V gene lost 0 bases and the J gene lost 6 bases, with 9 bases spanning the gap. CDR3: CASSLVEGHGYTF. The CDR3 DNA reads TGTGCCAGCAGCTTGGTTGAGGGGCATGGCTACACCTTC.

The chain carries TRBV7-6 and TRBJ2-1, with TRBD1 identical over 11 bases. The length of the CDR3 is 15 residues. After removal of 5 bases from V and 3 bases from J, the junction contained 3 bases not matched to a gene. Germline V gene data show CDR1 as SGHVS and CDR2 as FNYEAQ. Here the CDR3 DNA reads TGTGCCAGCAGCCAAGGGACAGGGGGCTACAATGAGCAGTTCTTC. It is translated as CASSQGTGGYNEQFF.